This TCR beta chain was recovered during a study of CD8 T cells in Susac syndrome (dated by TCRdb to about 2019). For context, the study as a whole: Among the Susac syndrome patients who were sequenced, clinically active disease was present in more than 5 and clinical remission was observed in fewer than 10. Susac syndrome patients were therapy-naive, on corticosteroids (some also receiving IVIg), or on IVIg alone at blood withdrawal. Repertoire sequencing was used to test whether CD8+ T cell activation and differentiation in Susac syndrome was antigen driven.

On this clonotype: Its target antigen remains unknown. It has no much larger one-base neighbor in the sample; base qualities were not kept.

High-throughput TCR beta sequencing profiled peripheral blood CD8+ and CD4+ T cells from healthy donors, Susac syndrome patients and multiple sclerosis patients. Susac syndrome patients met recently defined diagnostic criteria for definite or probable disease. Bulk CD8+ and CD4+ T cells were purified by magnetic negative isolation, while CD8+ TEMRA cells were enriched using FACS. Blood was drawn into EDTA tubes, processed within 24 hours, and PBMCs were isolated by density gradient centrifugation. PBMCs intended for TCR sequencing were frozen in liquid nitrogen and were later thawed in a 37 degrees C water bath. The sorted or isolated CD4+, CD8+ and CD8+ TEMRA cells had a purity of 90% or higher. RNA was extracted using the RNeasy kit, and about 0.5 to 1 microgram was reverse transcribed with random hexamers. The immunoSEQ multiplex PCR assay, covering 54 Vbeta and 13 Jbeta segments, was used to amplify TCR beta CDR3 regions. PCR amplification bias was corrected by using a synthetic template baseline for primer optimization and computational correction. Turning to the authors' computational methods: Only productive sequences were kept, with reads annotated to V, D and J genes according to IMGT and analyzed in immunoSEQ Analyzer. To calculate clonality, Shannon entropy was normalized by log2 of the number of productive unique sequences and then subtracted from one. For each patient and control, public and private clones were evaluated among the 100 most prevalent clones. A clone was defined as Susac-specific if it was absent from the healthy and MS cohorts, from some 1,100 published viral clones and from other ImmuneACCESS disease sequences. TCRdb passed the public sequencing reads through fastp at Q25 and MiXCR, retaining productive beta sequences. CDR3 protein duplicates are merged, each entry listing the most common genes and DNA. The V and J calls, along with clone size, are taken from TCRdb and not from the paper's own processing. Counted in this sample were 150,000 to 200,000 distinct CDR3 sequences; almost 96% of them appeared once. The biggest ten clones account for 0.098% of the sample.

The germline V end is reduced by 3 bases and the J end by 8 bases; junction bases left unmatched: 11. The CDR3 measures 17 amino acids from cysteine to phenylalanine. Of the read, only the CDR3 DNA is kept; its 51 bases are in frame from base 1. CDR1 and CDR2 (SGDLS, YYNGEE) derive from the germline V gene. The research as a whole found: The number of individuals in the TCR sequencing and HLA analysis was recognized as being relatively small. In patients with Susac syndrome, the CD4+ T cell repertoire showed no detectable clonal expansion.

Recombination linked TRBV9 to TRBJ2-1, and TRBD2 aligns with 13 junction nucleotides. Sequenced input: CD4+ T cells from PBMCs. The source is a human donor with Susac syndrome. The CDR3 region reads CASSALPGLAGLDEQFF. The DNA reads TGTGCCAGCAGCGCCCTTCCGGGACTAGCGGGGTTGGATGAGCAGTTCTTC. The full variable domain, with segments outside the CDR3 supplied by the reference TRBV9 and TRBJ2-1 proteins, appears as DSGVTQTPKHLITATGQRVTLRCSPRSGDLSVYWYQQSLDQGLQFLIQYYNGEERAKGNILERFSAQQFPDLHSELNLSSLELGDSALYFCASSALPGLAGLDEQFFGPGTRLTVL.